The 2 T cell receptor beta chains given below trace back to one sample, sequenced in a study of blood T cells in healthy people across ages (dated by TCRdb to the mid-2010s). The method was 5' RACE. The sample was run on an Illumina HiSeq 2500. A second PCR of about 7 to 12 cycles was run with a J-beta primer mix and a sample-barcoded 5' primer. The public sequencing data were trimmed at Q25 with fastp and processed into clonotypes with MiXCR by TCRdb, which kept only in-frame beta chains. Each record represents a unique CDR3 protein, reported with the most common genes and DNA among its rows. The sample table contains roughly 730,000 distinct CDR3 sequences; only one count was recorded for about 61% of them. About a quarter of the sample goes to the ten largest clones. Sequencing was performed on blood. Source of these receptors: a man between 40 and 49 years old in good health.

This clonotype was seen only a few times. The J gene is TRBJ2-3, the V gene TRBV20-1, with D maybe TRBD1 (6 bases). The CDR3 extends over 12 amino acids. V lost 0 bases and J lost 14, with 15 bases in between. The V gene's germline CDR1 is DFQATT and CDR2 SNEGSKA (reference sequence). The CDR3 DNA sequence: TGCAGTGCTAGAGATATGGGGGCCCCACCGTATTTT. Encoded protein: CSARDMGAPPYF.

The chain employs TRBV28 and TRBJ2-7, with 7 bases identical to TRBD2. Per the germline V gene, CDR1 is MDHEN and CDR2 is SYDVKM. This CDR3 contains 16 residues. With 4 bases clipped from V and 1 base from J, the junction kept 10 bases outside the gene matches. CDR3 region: CASSSSDGRTSYEQYF. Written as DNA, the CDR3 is TGTGCCAGCAGTTCGTCTGACGGGAGGACATCCTACGAGCAGTACTTC. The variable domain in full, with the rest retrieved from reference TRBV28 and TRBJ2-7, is DVKVTQSSRYLVKRTGEKVFLECVQDMDHENMFWYRQDPGLGLRLIYFSYDVKMKEKGDIPEGYSVSREKKERFSLILESASTNQTSMYLCASSSSDGRTSYEQYFGPGTRLTVT.